The clone carrying this T cell receptor beta chain was seen only a few times. Its matching antigen is unknown. The sample belongs to a study of cytomegalovirus exposure and HLA in healthy donors. Whole-study context: In an early release, HLA-typed donors contributed roughly 85 million unique TCR sequences.

PCR amplification relied on 60 Vbeta primers (plus 13 Jbeta primers). Repertoires were generated with immunoSEQ multiplex PCR, while TCRdb's copy carries only in-frame clones and drops some. The data contain 60,000 to 70,000 clones, approximately 71% of them seen just once; the ten biggest clones take up approximately 23%. Overall study findings and caveats: Later work showed greater clonal expansion in HLA-associated TCR beta chains than in equally common others. Versus the roughly 670-donor mean, an Asian-associated ancestry cluster reportedly showed fewer N-insertions in a later analysis. The study found most TCR sequences rare, yet found some public TCRs in many donors.

Between the trimmed V and J ends, which lost 7 bases and 1 base, there was a span of 11 bases. The CDR3 is 14 amino acids. CDR1 and CDR2 from the germline V gene are LGHNT and FRNRAP. This rearrangement joins TRBV12-5 to TRBJ1-5; D remains unclear. Sequenced sample: PBMCs. This sequence originates from a man aged 45 to 65 in good health and CMV-seropositive. CDR3 nucleotide sequence: TGTGCTAGTGTTGAGGGAGAAAGCAATCAGCCCCAGCATTTT. Amino acids: CASVEGESNQPQHF.